The rows below give T cell receptor beta chains drawn from one sample of a study of shared clonotypes between healthy human individuals. The protocol was immunoSEQ multiplex PCR, while the TCRdb copy is restricted to in-frame clones and leaves out a portion. The sample carries 2 million or so clones, around 96% recorded once. Source material: naive CD8+ T cells sorted from blood. The origin of the receptors is a man in his late teens or twenties in good health. Each CDR3 is given with its conserved first and last residue. D genes are given only for firm matches. Clone size appears in some rows only: once, few, many, or a class for an expanded clone.

TRBJ1-2 NA NA TRBV9 CASSVANNYGYTF TGTGCCAGCAGCGTAGCTAATAACTATGGCTACACCTTC
TRBJ2-3 NA NA TRBV11-3 CASSLGGDGTDTQYF TGTGCCAGCAGCTTAGGGGGCGATGGCACAGATACGCAGTATTTT
TRBJ2-5 NA TRBD2 TRBV6-5 CASSLGTSAETQYF TGTGCCAGCAGTTTGGGGACTAGCGCAGAGACCCAGTACTTC
TRBJ2-6 NA TRBD1 TRBV10-3 CAISESQGAGANVLTF TGTGCCATCAGTGAAAGTCAGGGGGCTGGGGCCAACGTCCTGACTTTC
TRBJ2-2 NA TRBD1 TRBV6-5 CASSSGQDDTGELFF TGTGCCAGCAGTTCGGGACAGGACGACACCGGGGAGCTGTTTTTT
TRBJ2-1 NA TRBD1 TRBV9 CASNPSGTGYNEQFF TGTGCCAGCAACCCATCCGGGACAGGGTACAATGAGCAGTTCTTC
TRBJ2-3 NA TRBD2 TRBV19 CASSPHWTSGRTDTQYF TGTGCCAGTAGTCCCCATTGGACTAGCGGGCGCACAGATACGCAGTATTTT
TRBJ2-7 NA NA TRBV19 CASSIQGGYEQYF TGTGCCAGTAGTATACAGGGAGGCTACGAGCAGTACTTC
TRBJ2-7 NA TRBD2 TRBV9 CASSVGGIPYEQYF TGTGCCAGCAGCGTGGGGGGGATCCCCTACGAGCAGTACTTC
TRBJ2-7 NA TRBD1 TRBV6-5 CASSSYDRGGYYEQYF TGTGCCAGCAGTTCCTATGACAGGGGGGGGTACTACGAGCAGTACTTC
TRBJ2-3 NA NA TRBV6-6 CASSLWTGTDTQYF TGTGCCAGCAGTTTGTGGACAGGCACAGATACGCAGTATTTT
TRBJ2-5 NA TRBD2 TRBV11-2 CASSSEAGTETQYF TGTGCCAGCAGCTCCGAAGCGGGAACAGAGACCCAGTACTTC
TRBJ1-1 NA NA TRBV9 CASSVGTVNTEAFF TGTGCCAGCAGCGTGGGGACGGTGAACACTGAAGCTTTCTTT
TRBJ1-2 NA NA TRBV4-1 CASSQELGWGAAGYTF TGCGCCAGCAGCCAAGAATTGGGGTGGGGGGCTGCTGGCTACACCTTC
TRBJ2-3 few NA TRBV30 CAWSVLADTQYF TGTGCCTGGAGTGTACTCGCAGATACGCAGTATTTT
TRBJ1-1 NA TRBD1 TRBV7-9 CASSPARGTGSDEAFF TGTGCCAGCAGCCCGGCTCGGGGGACAGGGAGTGATGAAGCTTTCTTT
TRBJ1-1 NA TRBD1 TRBV2 CASSDPRDSMNTEAFF TGTGCCAGCAGTGACCCCCGGGACAGCATGAACACTGAAGCTTTCTTT
TRBJ2-7 NA NA TRBV28 CASSSFDRYEQYF TGTGCCAGCAGTTCCTTTGACCGATACGAGCAGTACTTC
TRBJ2-7 once NA TRBV28 CASSRGEQYF TGTGCCAGCAGTCGGGGCGAGCAGTACTTC
TRBJ2-2 NA NA TRBV9 CASSVELIDNTGELFF TGTGCCAGCAGCGTAGAGCTAATTGATAACACCGGGGAGCTGTTTTTT
TRBJ2-1 NA NA TRBV6-5 CASSYYDTANEQFF TGTGCCAGCAGTTACTACGATACAGCGAATGAGCAGTTCTTC
TRBJ1-3 NA NA TRBV6-5 CASSYGGSGNTIYF TGTGCCAGCAGTTACGGGGGCTCTGGAAACACCATATATTTT
TRBJ2-7 NA TRBD2 TRBV7-8 CASSGRSSGSRYEQYF TGTGCCAGCAGCGGAAGGAGCAGCGGGAGCCGGTACGAGCAGTACTTC
TRBJ2-7 NA TRBD2 TRBV5-6 CASGSGGSSYEQYF TGTGCCAGCGGTAGCGGGGGGAGCTCCTACGAGCAGTACTTC
TRBJ1-6 NA NA TRBV13 CASSLLRQPGGSPLHF TGTGCCAGCAGCTTACTTCGCCAGCCTGGCGGGTCACCCCTCCACTTT
TRBJ2-3 NA NA TRBV6-5 CASSYGGFRTDTQYF TGTGCCAGCAGTTATGGAGGGTTCAGGACAGATACGCAGTATTTT
TRBJ2-7 NA NA TRBV10-1 CASSEDGPFGSYEQYF TGCGCCAGCAGTGAGGACGGACCTTTCGGTTCTTACGAGCAGTACTTC
TRBJ2-3 NA NA TRBV10-1 CASSELGLTDTQYF TGCGCCAGCAGTGAGTTGGGCCTCACAGATACGCAGTATTTT
TRBJ2-1 NA NA TRBV7-9 CASSPAGNEQFF TGTGCCAGCAGCCCTGCGGGCAATGAGCAGTTCTTC
TRBJ2-1 NA NA TRBV10-3 CAISESAGLPPADEQFF TGTGCCATCAGTGAGTCGGCGGGACTCCCCCCGGCCGATGAGCAGTTCTTC